Listed here are 4 T cell receptor beta chains from one sample, sequenced in a study of CD8+CD57+ T cells in acquired aplastic anemia. Individuals selected for sequencing had exhibited CD8+CD57+ cell expansion on flow cytometry. Profiles of TCR beta VDJ and CDR3 were generated from a genomic DNA template. TCRdb fed the reads into MiXCR, producing one record per CDR3 protein. This table holds around 200,000 distinct CDR3 sequences, 48% found once. The sequenced sample consisted of sorted CD4+, CD8+, or CD8+CD57+ T cells (not recorded which) from PBMCs. These receptors originate from a human donor with aplastic anemia.

This clonotype was counted ten times or more. V is TRBV24-1 and J is TRBJ2-5; 10 nucleotides match TRBD1. Germline CDR1 and CDR2: KGHDR and SFDVKD. V shed 3 bases and J 5 bases; nucleotides not matched to a gene: 5. The CDR3 is made up of 15 amino acids. The CDR3 sequence is CATSDTRQGAETQYF. CDR3 nucleotide sequence: TGTGCCACCAGTGATACGAGACAGGGGGCTGAGACCCAGTACTTC.

This clonotype was recorded once. The chain links TRBV24-1 to TRBJ2-1; weak D call: TRBD2 (6 bases). Germline V gene data show CDR1 as KGHDR and CDR2 as SFDVKD. This CDR3 comprises 15 residues. Trimming cost V 1 base and J 4 bases, with 10 bases left between them. The CDR3 sequence: CATSDFVSGYNEQFF. For the CDR3, the DNA is TGTGCCACCAGTGATTTTGTAAGCGGGTACAATGAGCAGTTCTTC.

This clonotype appeared many times. The V call is TRBV5-8, the J call TRBJ2-5, with D tentatively TRBD2 (5 bases). The V gene lost 0 bases and the J gene lost 4 bases, with 13 bases spanning the gap. Looked up from germline, CDR1 is SGHTS and CDR2 is YDEGEE. CDR3 size: 15 residues. CDR3 in amino acids: CASSLALEVGETQYF. The CDR3 DNA sequence: TGTGCCAGCAGCTTGGCTCTGGAGGTTGGAGAGACCCAGTACTTC.

Many counts were recorded for this clonotype. The chain has TRBV20-1 and TRBJ2-1; 13 nucleotides match TRBD2. The CDR3 totals 14 residues. V shed 2 bases and J 7 bases; nucleotides not matched to a gene: 2. The germline CDR1 and CDR2 sequences are DFQATT and SNEGSKA (reference sequence). CDR3 DNA sequence: TGCAGTGCTAGAAGACTAGCGGGAGGAAATGAGCAGTTCTTC. It translates to CSARRLAGGNEQFF.